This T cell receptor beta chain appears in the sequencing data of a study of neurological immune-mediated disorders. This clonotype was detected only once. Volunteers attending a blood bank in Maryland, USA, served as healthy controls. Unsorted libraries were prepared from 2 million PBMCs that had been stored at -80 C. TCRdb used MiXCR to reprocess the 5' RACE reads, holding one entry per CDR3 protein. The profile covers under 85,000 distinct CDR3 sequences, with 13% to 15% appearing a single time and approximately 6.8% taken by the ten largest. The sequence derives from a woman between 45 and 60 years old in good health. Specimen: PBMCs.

CDR3 amino acids: CASSPGQARAGANVLTF. The CDR3, as DNA: TGTGCCAGCAGTCCCGGACAGGCCAGGGCTGGGGCCAACGTCCTGACTTTC. The V and J genes are TRBV6-2 or TRBV6-3 and TRBJ2-6; 7 positions match TRBD1. This CDR3 region has 17 residues. Germline assignment: CDR1 MNHEY and CDR2 SVGEGT. V lost 5 bases, J lost 2 bases, and 9 bases stayed unmatched.